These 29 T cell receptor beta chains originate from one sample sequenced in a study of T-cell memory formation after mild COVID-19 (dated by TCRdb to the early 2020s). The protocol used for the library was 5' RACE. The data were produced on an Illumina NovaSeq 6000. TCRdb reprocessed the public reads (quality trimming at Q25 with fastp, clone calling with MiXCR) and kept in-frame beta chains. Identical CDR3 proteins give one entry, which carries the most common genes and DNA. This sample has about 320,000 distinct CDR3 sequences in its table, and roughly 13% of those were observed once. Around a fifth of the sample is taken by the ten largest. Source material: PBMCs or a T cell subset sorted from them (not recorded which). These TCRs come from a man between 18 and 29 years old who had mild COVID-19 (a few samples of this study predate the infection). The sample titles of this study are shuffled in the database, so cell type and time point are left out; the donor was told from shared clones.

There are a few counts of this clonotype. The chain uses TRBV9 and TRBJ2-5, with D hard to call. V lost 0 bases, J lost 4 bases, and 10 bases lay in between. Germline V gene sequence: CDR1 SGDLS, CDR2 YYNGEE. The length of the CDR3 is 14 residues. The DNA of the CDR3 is TGTGCCAGCAGCGTAGGTGGGGTCGGAGAGACCCAGTACTTC. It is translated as CASSVGGVGETQYF. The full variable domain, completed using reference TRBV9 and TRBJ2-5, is DSGVTQTPKHLITATGQRVTLRCSPRSGDLSVYWYQQSLDQGLQFLIQYYNGEERAKGNILERFSAQQFPDLHSELNLSSLELGDSALYFCASSVGGVGETQYFGPGTRLLVL.

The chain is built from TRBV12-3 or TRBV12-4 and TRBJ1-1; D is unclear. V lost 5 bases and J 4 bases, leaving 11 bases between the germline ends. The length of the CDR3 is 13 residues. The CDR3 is CASSMGRGTEAFF. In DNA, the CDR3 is TGTGCCAGCAGTATGGGCCGGGGCACTGAAGCTTTCTTT.

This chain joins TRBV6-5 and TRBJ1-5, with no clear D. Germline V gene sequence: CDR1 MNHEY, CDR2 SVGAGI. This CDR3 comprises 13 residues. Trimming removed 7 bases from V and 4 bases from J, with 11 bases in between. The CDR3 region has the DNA TGTGCCAGCAAAGGGTTGCCGAATCAGCCCCAGCATTTT. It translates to CASKGLPNQPQHF.

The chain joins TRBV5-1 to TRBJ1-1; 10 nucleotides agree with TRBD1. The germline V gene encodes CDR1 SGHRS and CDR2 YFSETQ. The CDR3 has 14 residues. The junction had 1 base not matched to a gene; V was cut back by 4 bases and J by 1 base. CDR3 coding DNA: TGCGCCAGCAGCGGACAGGGGGGGAACACTGAAGCTTTCTTT. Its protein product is CASSGQGGNTEAFF.

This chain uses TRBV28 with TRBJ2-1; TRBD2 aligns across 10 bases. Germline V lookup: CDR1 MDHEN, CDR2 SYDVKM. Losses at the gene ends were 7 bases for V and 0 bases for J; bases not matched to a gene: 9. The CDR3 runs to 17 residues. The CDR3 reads CASTPQRGGRSYNEQFF. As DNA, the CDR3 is TGTGCCAGCACCCCGCAGCGGGGGGGACGCTCCTACAATGAGCAGTTCTTC.

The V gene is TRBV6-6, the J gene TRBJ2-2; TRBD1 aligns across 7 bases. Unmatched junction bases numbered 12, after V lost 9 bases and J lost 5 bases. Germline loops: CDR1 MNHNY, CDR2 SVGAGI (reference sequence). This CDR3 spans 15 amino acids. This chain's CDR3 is CASRNRGVLTGELFF. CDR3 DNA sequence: TGTGCCAGTAGAAACAGGGGAGTTTTGACCGGGGAGCTGTTTTTT.

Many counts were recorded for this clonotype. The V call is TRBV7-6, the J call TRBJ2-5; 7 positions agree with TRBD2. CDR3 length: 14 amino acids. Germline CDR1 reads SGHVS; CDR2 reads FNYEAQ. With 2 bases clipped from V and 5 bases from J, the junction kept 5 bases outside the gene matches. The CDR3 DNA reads TGTGCCAGCAGCTTACGCCCCGGGAGGGAGACCCAGTACTTC. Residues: CASSLRPGRETQYF.

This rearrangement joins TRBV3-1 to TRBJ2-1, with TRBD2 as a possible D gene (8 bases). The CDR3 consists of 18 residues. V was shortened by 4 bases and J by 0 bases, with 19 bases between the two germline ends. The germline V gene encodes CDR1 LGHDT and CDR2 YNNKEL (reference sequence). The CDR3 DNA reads TGTGCCAGCAGCCCGGGAGGGGGCCCTAGGAGCTCCTACAATGAGCAGTTCTTC. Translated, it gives CASSPGGGPRSSYNEQFF.

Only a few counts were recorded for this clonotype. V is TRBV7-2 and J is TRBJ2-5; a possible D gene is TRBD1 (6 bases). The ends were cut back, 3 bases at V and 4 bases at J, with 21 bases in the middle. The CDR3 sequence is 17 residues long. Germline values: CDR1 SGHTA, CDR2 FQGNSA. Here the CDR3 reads CASSFSGHREIRETQYF. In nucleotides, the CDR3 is TGTGCCAGCAGCTTCTCCGGTCACAGGGAAATCAGAGAGACCCAGTACTTC. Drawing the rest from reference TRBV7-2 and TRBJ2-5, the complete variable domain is GAGVSQSPSNKVTEKGKDVELRCDPISGHTALYWYRQSLGQGLEFLIYFQGNSAPDKSGLPSDRFSAERTGGSVSTLTIQRTQQEDSAVYLCASSFSGHREIRETQYFGPGTRLLVL.

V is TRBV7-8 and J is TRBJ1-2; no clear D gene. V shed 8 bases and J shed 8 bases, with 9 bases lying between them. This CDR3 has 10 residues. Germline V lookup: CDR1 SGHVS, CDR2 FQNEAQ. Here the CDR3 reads CASGPQGYTF. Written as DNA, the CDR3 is TGTGCCAGCGGCCCCCAGGGCTACACCTTC. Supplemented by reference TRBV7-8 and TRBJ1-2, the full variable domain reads GAGVSQSPRYKVAKRGQDVALRCDPISGHVSLFWYQQALGQGPEFLTYFQNEAQLDKSGLPSDRFFAERPEGSVSTLKIQRTQQEDSAVYLCASGPQGYTFGSGTRLTVV.

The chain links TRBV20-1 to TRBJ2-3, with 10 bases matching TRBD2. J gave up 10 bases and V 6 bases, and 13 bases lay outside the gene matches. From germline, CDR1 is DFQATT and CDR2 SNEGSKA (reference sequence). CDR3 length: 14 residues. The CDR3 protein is CSAIAGGIPGPQYF. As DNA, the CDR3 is TGCAGTGCCATAGCGGGGGGAATCCCGGGTCCGCAGTATTTT.

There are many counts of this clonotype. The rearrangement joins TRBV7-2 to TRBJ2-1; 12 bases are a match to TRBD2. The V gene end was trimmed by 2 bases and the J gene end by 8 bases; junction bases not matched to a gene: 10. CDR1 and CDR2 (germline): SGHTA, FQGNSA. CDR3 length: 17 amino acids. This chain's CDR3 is CASSLSVLAGGRDEQFF. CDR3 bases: TGTGCCAGCAGCTTATCAGTTCTAGCGGGGGGGCGCGATGAGCAGTTCTTC.

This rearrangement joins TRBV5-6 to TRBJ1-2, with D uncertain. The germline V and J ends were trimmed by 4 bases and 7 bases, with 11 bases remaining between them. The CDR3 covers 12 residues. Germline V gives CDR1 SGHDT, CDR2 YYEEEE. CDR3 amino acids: CASSIQAGGYTF. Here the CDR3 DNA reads TGTGCCAGCAGCATCCAGGCCGGTGGCTACACCTTC.

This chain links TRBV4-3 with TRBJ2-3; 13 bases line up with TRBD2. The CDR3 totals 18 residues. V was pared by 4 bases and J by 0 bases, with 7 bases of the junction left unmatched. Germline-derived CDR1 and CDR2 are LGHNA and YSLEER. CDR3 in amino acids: CASSRGLAGATSTDTQYF. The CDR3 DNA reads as TGCGCCAGCAGCCGCGGACTAGCGGGGGCTACTAGCACAGATACGCAGTATTTT.

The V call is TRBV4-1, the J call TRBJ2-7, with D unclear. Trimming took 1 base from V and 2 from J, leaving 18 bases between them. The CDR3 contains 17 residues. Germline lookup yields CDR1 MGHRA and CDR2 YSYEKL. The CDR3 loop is CASSQGSGLGEAYEQYF. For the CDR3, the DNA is TGCGCCAGCAGCCAAGGTTCCGGGCTCGGAGAAGCCTACGAGCAGTACTTC.

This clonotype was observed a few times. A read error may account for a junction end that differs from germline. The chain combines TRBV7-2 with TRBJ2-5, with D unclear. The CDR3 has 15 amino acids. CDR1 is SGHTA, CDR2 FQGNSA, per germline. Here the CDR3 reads CASTLVTVHQETQYF. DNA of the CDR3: TGTGCCAGCACCTTAGTTACAGTCCACCAAGAGACCCAGTACTTC. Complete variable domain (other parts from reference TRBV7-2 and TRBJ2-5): GAGVSQSPSNKVTEKGKDVELRCDPISGHTALYWYRQSLGQGLEFLIYFQGNSAPDKSGLPSDRFSAERTGGSVSTLTIQRTQQEDSAVYLCASTLVTVHQETQYFGPGTRLLVL.

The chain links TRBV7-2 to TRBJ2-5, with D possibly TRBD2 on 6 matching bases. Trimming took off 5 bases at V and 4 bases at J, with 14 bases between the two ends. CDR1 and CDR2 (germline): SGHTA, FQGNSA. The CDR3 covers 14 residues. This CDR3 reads CASSPVEGRETQYF. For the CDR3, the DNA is TGTGCCAGCAGCCCTGTGGAGGGGCGAGAGACCCAGTACTTC.

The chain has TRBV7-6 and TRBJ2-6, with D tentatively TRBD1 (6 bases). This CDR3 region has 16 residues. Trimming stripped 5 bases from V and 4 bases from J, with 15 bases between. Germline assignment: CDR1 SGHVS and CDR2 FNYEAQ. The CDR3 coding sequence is TGTGCCAGCAGCACGAACAGGGCGTCGGGGGCCAACGTCCTGACTTTC. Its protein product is CASSTNRASGANVLTF.

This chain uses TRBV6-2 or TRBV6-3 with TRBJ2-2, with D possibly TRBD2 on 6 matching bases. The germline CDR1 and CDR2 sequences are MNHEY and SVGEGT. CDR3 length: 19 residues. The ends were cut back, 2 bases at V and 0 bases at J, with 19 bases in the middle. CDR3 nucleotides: TGTGCCAGCAGTTACCGCCGACTAGTCCCCATTACGAACACCGGGGAGCTGTTTTTT. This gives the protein CASSYRRLVPITNTGELFF.

CDR3 region: CASGVGYEQYV. For the CDR3, the DNA is TGTGCCAGCGGAGTGGGGTACGAGCAGTACGTC. The chain carries TRBV6-1 and TRBJ2-7, with D uncertain. The CDR3 sequence is 11 residues long. The germline CDR1 and CDR2 sequences are MNHNS and SASEGT. The V end was cut by 8 bases, the J end by 4 bases, with 9 bases between.

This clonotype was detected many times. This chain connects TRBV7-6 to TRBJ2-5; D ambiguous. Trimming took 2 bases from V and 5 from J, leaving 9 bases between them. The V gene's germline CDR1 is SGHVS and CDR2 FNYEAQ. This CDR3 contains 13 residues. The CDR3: CASSLRDVETQYF. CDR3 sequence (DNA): TGTGCCAGCAGCTTAAGGGATGTCGAGACCCAGTACTTC.

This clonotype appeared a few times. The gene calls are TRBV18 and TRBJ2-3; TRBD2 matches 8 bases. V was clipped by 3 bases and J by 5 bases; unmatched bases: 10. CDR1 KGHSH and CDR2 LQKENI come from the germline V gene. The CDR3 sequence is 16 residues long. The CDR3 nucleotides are TGTGCCAGCTCACCCTTAACGGGGGGGCCGGGAGATACGCAGTATTTT. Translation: CASSPLTGGPGDTQYF.

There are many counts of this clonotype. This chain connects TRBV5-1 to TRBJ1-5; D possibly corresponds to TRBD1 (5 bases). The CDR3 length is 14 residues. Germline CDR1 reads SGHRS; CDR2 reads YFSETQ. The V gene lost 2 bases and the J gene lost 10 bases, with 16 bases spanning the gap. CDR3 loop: CASSFSQGNDPQHF. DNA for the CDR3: TGCGCCAGCAGCTTCTCGCAGGGAAACGACCCCCAGCATTTT.

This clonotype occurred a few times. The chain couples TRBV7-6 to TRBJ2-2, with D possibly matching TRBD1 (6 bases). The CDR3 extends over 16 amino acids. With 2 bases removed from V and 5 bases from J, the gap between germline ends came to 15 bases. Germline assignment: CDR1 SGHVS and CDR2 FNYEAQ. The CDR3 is CASSLRSGVGTGELFF. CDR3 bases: TGTGCCAGCAGCTTACGTTCAGGGGTGGGAACCGGGGAGCTGTTTTTT.

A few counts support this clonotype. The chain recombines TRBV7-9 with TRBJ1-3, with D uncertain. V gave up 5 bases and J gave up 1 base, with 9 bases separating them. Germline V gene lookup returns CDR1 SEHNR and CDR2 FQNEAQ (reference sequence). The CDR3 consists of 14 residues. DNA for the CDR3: TGTGCCAGCAGCCAGGAGAAATCTGGAAACACCATATATTTT. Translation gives CASSQEKSGNTIYF.

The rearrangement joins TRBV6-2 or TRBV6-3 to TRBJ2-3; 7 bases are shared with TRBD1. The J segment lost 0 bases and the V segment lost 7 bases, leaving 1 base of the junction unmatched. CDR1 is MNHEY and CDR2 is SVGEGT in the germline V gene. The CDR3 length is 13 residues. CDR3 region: CASKGASTDTQYF. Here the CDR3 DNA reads TGTGCCAGCAAGGGGGCTAGCACAGATACGCAGTATTTT.

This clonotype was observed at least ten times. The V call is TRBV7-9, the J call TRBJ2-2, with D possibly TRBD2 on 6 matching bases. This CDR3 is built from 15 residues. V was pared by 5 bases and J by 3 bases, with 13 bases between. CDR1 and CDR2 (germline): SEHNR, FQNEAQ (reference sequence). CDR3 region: CASSMTGTHTGELFF. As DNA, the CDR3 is TGTGCCAGCAGCATGACCGGGACTCACACCGGGGAGCTGTTTTTT.

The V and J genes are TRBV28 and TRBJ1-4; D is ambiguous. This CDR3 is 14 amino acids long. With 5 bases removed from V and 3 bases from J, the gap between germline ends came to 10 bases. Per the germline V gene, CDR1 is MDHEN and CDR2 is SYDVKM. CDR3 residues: CASSPRRPNEKLFF. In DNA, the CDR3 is TGTGCCAGCAGTCCCAGACGTCCTAATGAAAAACTGTTTTTT.

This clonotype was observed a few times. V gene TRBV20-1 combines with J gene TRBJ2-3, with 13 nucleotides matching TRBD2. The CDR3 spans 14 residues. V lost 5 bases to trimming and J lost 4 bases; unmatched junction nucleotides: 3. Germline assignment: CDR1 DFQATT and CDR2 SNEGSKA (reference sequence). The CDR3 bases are TGCAGTGCTTCCGGGACTAGCGGGGCAGATACGCAGTATTTT. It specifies CSASGTSGADTQYF.